The rows below give T cell receptor beta chains drawn from one sample of a study of T cell responses to AZD1222 COVID-19 vaccine. TCRdb's copy holds only in-frame clones and misses some; the assay was immunoSEQ multiplex PCR. The table records about 150,000 clones, approximately 91% of them present only once. The sample in question was peripheral blood, obtained 28 days after the second AZD1222 dose. All receptors come from an adult who received the AZD1222 COVID-19 vaccine. The CDR3 runs from the conserved cysteine through the conserved F or W. The D gene is left open where the match is weak. Some rows mark clone size as missing; the rest say once, few, many or name a class of expanded clone.

J gene: TRBJ2-1
clone size: NA
D gene: TRBD2
V gene: TRBV5-1
CDR3 protein: CASSPGLAGGEQFF
CDR3 DNA: TGCGCCAGCAGTCCTGGACTAGCGGGGGGTGAGCAGTTCTTC

J gene: TRBJ1-2
clone size: once
D gene: NA
V gene: TRBV5-5
CDR3 protein: CASSLGGNYGYTF
CDR3 DNA: TGTGCCAGCAGCTTGGGAGGAAACTATGGCTACACCTTC

J gene: TRBJ2-2
clone size: NA
D gene: NA
V gene: TRBV24-1
CDR3 protein: CATSDSRDLGELFF
CDR3 DNA: TGTGCCACCAGTGACTCCCGGGACCTCGGGGAGCTGTTTTTT

J gene: TRBJ2-3
clone size: NA
D gene: TRBD2
V gene: TRBV2
CDR3 protein: CASSEWGLAGPTDTQYF
CDR3 DNA: TGTGCCAGCAGTGAATGGGGACTAGCGGGACCCACAGATACGCAGTATTTT

J gene: TRBJ1-4
clone size: NA
D gene: TRBD1
V gene: TRBV7-2
CDR3 protein: CASSRGQNNEKLFF
CDR3 DNA: TGTGCCAGCAGCCGGGGACAGAATAATGAAAAACTGTTTTTT

J gene: TRBJ1-5
clone size: NA
D gene: NA
V gene: TRBV5-6
CDR3 protein: CASSLGPDQPQHF
CDR3 DNA: TGTGCCAGCAGCCTAGGGCCAGATCAGCCCCAGCATTTT

J gene: TRBJ1-2
clone size: NA
D gene: TRBD1
V gene: TRBV27
CDR3 protein: CASSLSGTAFNYGYTF
CDR3 DNA: TGTGCCAGCAGTTTATCAGGGACAGCTTTCAACTATGGCTACACCTTC

J gene: TRBJ1-6
clone size: NA
D gene: NA
V gene: TRBV9
CDR3 protein: CASSVGAGNSPLHF
CDR3 DNA: TGTGCCAGCAGCGTAGGGGCAGGTAATTCACCCCTCCACTTT

J gene: TRBJ2-1
clone size: NA
D gene: TRBD1
V gene: TRBV27
CDR3 protein: CASSPGQGGNEQFF
CDR3 DNA: TGTGCCAGCAGTCCGGGACAGGGAGGGAATGAGCAGTTCTTC

J gene: TRBJ2-1
clone size: NA
D gene: TRBD2
V gene: TRBV6-5
CDR3 protein: CASSYGTSGRDEQFF
CDR3 DNA: TGTGCCAGCAGTTACGGGACTAGCGGGAGGGATGAGCAGTTCTTC

J gene: TRBJ1-1
clone size: NA
D gene: NA
V gene: TRBV7-8
CDR3 protein: CASSLEGRANTEAFF
CDR3 DNA: TGTGCCAGCAGCTTAGAGGGCAGGGCCAACACTGAAGCTTTCTTT

J gene: TRBJ2-3
clone size: NA
D gene: NA
V gene: TRBV21-1
CDR3 protein: CASSKDQVGDTQYF
CDR3 DNA: TGTGCCAGCAGCAAAGATCAGGTGGGTGATACGCAGTATTTT

J gene: TRBJ1-5
clone size: NA
D gene: NA
V gene: TRBV19
CDR3 protein: CASKGLEGRRGQPQHF
CDR3 DNA: TGTGCCAGCAAGGGGCTCGAAGGGCGCCGAGGACAGCCCCAGCATTTT

J gene: TRBJ1-6
clone size: NA
D gene: TRBD1
V gene: TRBV19
CDR3 protein: CASSIDGQGNSPLHF
CDR3 DNA: TGTGCCAGTAGTATAGACGGACAGGGGAATTCACCCCTCCACTTT

J gene: TRBJ1-5
clone size: NA
D gene: TRBD1
V gene: TRBV2
CDR3 protein: CASSEDKGATKPQHF
CDR3 DNA: TGTGCCAGCAGTGAGGATAAGGGGGCCACGAAGCCCCAGCATTTT

J gene: TRBJ2-3
clone size: NA
D gene: TRBD2
V gene: TRBV19
CDR3 protein: CASSLLAGYTDTQYF
CDR3 DNA: TGTGCCAGTAGTCTCCTAGCGGGATACACAGATACGCAGTATTTT

J gene: TRBJ2-7
clone size: once
D gene: NA
V gene: TRBV25-1
CDR3 protein: CASSIPGIYEQYF
CDR3 DNA: TGTGCCAGCAGTATCCCCGGGATCTACGAGCAGTACTTC

J gene: TRBJ2-5
clone size: NA
D gene: TRBD2
V gene: TRBV5-1
CDR3 protein: CASSLDREEETQYF
CDR3 DNA: TGCGCCAGCAGCTTGGACCGGGAGGAAGAGACCCAGTACTTC

J gene: TRBJ1-1
clone size: NA
D gene: NA
V gene: TRBV11-3
CDR3 protein: CASSLGTGTHTEAFF
CDR3 DNA: TGTGCCAGCAGCTTAGGTACAGGGACCCACACTGAAGCTTTCTTT

J gene: TRBJ1-1
clone size: NA
D gene: NA
V gene: TRBV20-1
CDR3 protein: CSATRTEAFF
CDR3 DNA: TGCAGTGCCACACGGACTGAAGCTTTCTTT

J gene: TRBJ1-5
clone size: NA
D gene: NA
V gene: TRBV5-6
CDR3 protein: CASSLAGSLNQPQHF
CDR3 DNA: TGTGCCAGCAGCTTGGCAGGGTCCCTCAATCAGCCCCAGCATTTT

J gene: TRBJ1-1
clone size: NA
D gene: NA
V gene: TRBV7-9
CDR3 protein: CASSSRWTEAFF
CDR3 DNA: TGTGCCAGCAGCTCGAGGTGGACTGAAGCTTTCTTT

J gene: TRBJ2-1
clone size: NA
D gene: NA
V gene: TRBV5-1
CDR3 protein: CASSLIVSFPGNEQFF
CDR3 DNA: TGCGCCAGCAGCTTGATTGTCAGTTTCCCCGGAAATGAGCAGTTCTTC

J gene: TRBJ1-1
clone size: NA
D gene: NA
V gene: TRBV30
CDR3 protein: CAWSVPRDIYLENTEAFF
CDR3 DNA: TGTGCCTGGAGTGTCCCCAGGGACATCTATTTGGAGAACACTGAAGCTTTCTTT

J gene: TRBJ2-1
clone size: NA
D gene: TRBD1
V gene: TRBV6-5
CDR3 protein: CASTLRGTGEDEQFF
CDR3 DNA: TGTGCCAGCACTCTAAGGGGGACAGGGGAAGATGAGCAGTTCTTC

J gene: TRBJ1-6
clone size: NA
D gene: NA
V gene: TRBV6-2/TRBV6-3
CDR3 protein: CASSPGRRLNSPLHF
CDR3 DNA: TGTGCCAGCAGTCCGGGACGGCGCCTTAATTCACCCCTCCACTTT

J gene: TRBJ2-3
clone size: NA
D gene: NA
V gene: TRBV21-1
CDR3 protein: CASSFPTDTQYF
CDR3 DNA: TGTGCCAGCAGCTTCCCCACAGATACGCAGTATTTT

J gene: TRBJ1-4
clone size: NA
D gene: NA
V gene: TRBV2
CDR3 protein: CASSKQGWEKLFF
CDR3 DNA: TGTGCCAGCAGTAAGCAGGGATGGGAAAAACTGTTTTTT

J gene: TRBJ2-7
clone size: once
D gene: NA
V gene: TRBV2
CDR3 protein: CASSPRANSYEQYF
CDR3 DNA: TGTGCCAGCAGCCCAAGGGCAAACTCCTACGAGCAGTACTTC

J gene: TRBJ2-1
clone size: NA
D gene: NA
V gene: TRBV30
CDR3 protein: CAWGRRAPFNEQFF
CDR3 DNA: TGTGCCTGGGGGAGGAGAGCCCCTTTCAATGAGCAGTTCTTC

J gene: TRBJ1-5
clone size: NA
D gene: NA
V gene: TRBV4-1
CDR3 protein: CASSQGHLNQPQHF
CDR3 DNA: TGCGCCAGCAGCCAAGGTCACCTCAATCAGCCCCAGCATTTT

J gene: TRBJ1-4
clone size: NA
D gene: TRBD1
V gene: TRBV2
CDR3 protein: CASRSRTGGFVEKLFF
CDR3 DNA: TGTGCCAGCAGGTCCCGGACAGGGGGCTTTGTTGAAAAACTGTTTTTT

J gene: TRBJ1-4
clone size: NA
D gene: NA
V gene: TRBV10-3
CDR3 protein: CAIGRGANEKLFF
CDR3 DNA: TGTGCCATCGGGCGGGGGGCTAATGAAAAACTGTTTTTT

J gene: TRBJ2-5
clone size: once
D gene: NA
V gene: TRBV5-1
CDR3 protein: CASSLVPGGQETQYF
CDR3 DNA: TGCGCCAGCAGCTTGGTACCAGGTGGGCAAGAGACCCAGTACTTC

J gene: TRBJ1-1
clone size: NA
D gene: NA
V gene: TRBV5-1
CDR3 protein: CASSVGNTEAFF
CDR3 DNA: TGCGCCAGCAGTGTAGGGAACACTGAAGCTTTCTTT

J gene: TRBJ1-3
clone size: NA
D gene: TRBD1
V gene: TRBV15
CDR3 protein: CATSTRDRAGNTIYF
CDR3 DNA: TGTGCCACCAGCACCCGGGACAGGGCTGGAAACACCATATATTTT

J gene: TRBJ2-7
clone size: once
D gene: NA
V gene: TRBV5-1
CDR3 protein: CASSLVFGYEQYF
CDR3 DNA: TGCGCCAGCAGCTTGGTTTTCGGCTACGAGCAGTACTTC

J gene: TRBJ1-5
clone size: NA
D gene: NA
V gene: TRBV6-5
CDR3 protein: CASSYSQGRNQPQHF
CDR3 DNA: TGTGCCAGCAGTTACTCACAGGGCCGCAATCAGCCCCAGCATTTT

J gene: TRBJ2-7
clone size: NA
D gene: NA
V gene: TRBV20-1
CDR3 protein: CSARVGEQYF
CDR3 DNA: TGCAGTGCTAGAGTAGGCGAGCAGTACTTC

J gene: TRBJ2-1
clone size: NA
D gene: TRBD2
V gene: TRBV5-1
CDR3 protein: CASSLAGDYNEQFF
CDR3 DNA: TGCGCCAGCAGCCTCGCGGGGGACTACAATGAGCAGTTCTTC

J gene: TRBJ1-2
clone size: NA
D gene: TRBD1
V gene: TRBV15
CDR3 protein: CATSNRDRGIAF
CDR3 DNA: TGTGCCACCAGCAATAGGGACAGGGGCATCGCCTTC

J gene: TRBJ1-1
clone size: NA
D gene: NA
V gene: TRBV19
CDR3 protein: CASSMGRMNTEAFF
CDR3 DNA: TGTGCCAGTAGTATGGGCCGCATGAACACTGAAGCTTTCTTT

J gene: TRBJ1-5
clone size: NA
D gene: NA
V gene: TRBV27
CDR3 protein: CASAQNGNQPQHF
CDR3 DNA: TGTGCCAGCGCACAGAATGGCAATCAGCCCCAGCATTTT